What follows are 13 T cell receptor beta chains derived from one specimen sequenced in a study of cytomegalovirus exposure and HLA in healthy donors (dated by TCRdb to 2016 to 2017). The method was the immunoSEQ multiplex PCR assay. For the multiplex PCR, a mixture combining 60 forward primers for TCR Vbeta segments and 13 reverse primers for TCR Jbeta segments was used. The clones in this table, taken by TCRdb from immuneACCESS, are in-frame only. Not every clone is retained; where verified, under half of the shortfall comes from an unresolved V gene, and the cause of the rest is unknown. The sample table holds around 210,000 clones, of which about 77% were seen once. Nearly 3% of the sample lies in the top ten. Sequences were obtained from PBMCs. These receptors were taken from a woman aged 30 to 39 in good health and CMV-seronegative.

Concerning this clone itself: Different DNA sequences within this sample yield the same CDR3. The CDR3 region is CASSFSGQETQYF. CDR3 nucleotide sequence: TGTGCCAGCAGCTTTTCAGGGCAAGAGACCCAGTACTTC. The chain is built from TRBV7-2 and TRBJ2-5, with D possibly matching TRBD1 (5 bases). From germline, CDR1 is SGHTA and CDR2 FQGNSA. This CDR3 is 13 amino acids long. V was clipped by 3 bases and J by 2 bases, with 7 bases between them.

This clone turned up a few times. This chain uses TRBV7-2 with TRBJ2-1; TRBD2 matches 7 bases. The CDR3 length is 16 residues. Per germline, CDR1 SGHTA and CDR2 FQGNSA. The trim removed 3 bases at V and 8 bases at J, leaving 13 bases unmatched. The CDR3 is CASSFLGGRAGDEQFF. The CDR3 nucleotides are TGTGCCAGCAGCTTTCTGGGGGGGAGGGCCGGGGATGAGCAGTTCTTC.

This chain uses TRBV14 with TRBJ2-3; TRBD2 aligns across 7 bases. V was clipped by 4 bases and J by 2 bases; unmatched bases: 9. The germline V gene encodes CDR1 SGHDN and CDR2 FVKESK. This CDR3 region has 16 residues. The CDR3 sequence: CASSPIPGLLTDTQYF. DNA of the CDR3: TGTGCCAGCAGCCCGATCCCGGGACTACTCACAGATACGCAGTATTTT.

This clone has more than one count but fewer than ten. The J gene is TRBJ1-2, the V gene TRBV18; 8 bases agree with TRBD1. V lost 3 bases and J lost 7; bases outside the gene matches: 10. Germline CDR1 and CDR2: KGHSH and LQKENI. The CDR3 extends over 15 amino acids. The chain's CDR3 is CASSPEQGAISGYTF. CDR3 nucleotide sequence: TGTGCCAGCTCACCCGAGCAGGGGGCAATAAGTGGCTACACCTTC.

This clone has a handful of counts. This chain uses TRBV6-5 with TRBJ1-1, with TRBD1 identical over 7 bases. This CDR3 region has 13 residues. Losses at the gene ends were 5 bases for V and 10 bases for J; bases not matched to a gene: 10. Germline lookup yields CDR1 MNHEY and CDR2 SVGAGI. In nucleotides, the CDR3 is TGTGCCAGCAGTCAACCACAGGGGCGGAGAGCTTTCTTT. This gives the protein CASSQPQGRRAFF.

This chain connects TRBV7-9 to TRBJ1-1; possibly TRBD1 for D (5 bases). The CDR3 covers 15 residues. Trimming left V 1 base short and J 7 bases short, with 16 bases between. Germline V lookup: CDR1 SEHNR, CDR2 FQNEAQ (reference sequence). CDR3 bases: TGTGCCAGCAGCTTAGAGAGGCGGCAGGGAAGTGAAGCTTTCTTT. Translation gives CASSLERRQGSEAFF.

The chain uses TRBV4-1 and TRBJ2-1, with D perhaps TRBD1 (5 bases). V dropped 4 bases and J dropped 4 bases, with 20 bases sitting between them. Per the germline V gene, CDR1 is MGHRA and CDR2 is YSYEKL. The CDR3 runs 17 residues. CDR3 in DNA: TGCGCCAGCAGCCGTCCAGGCCAGGGAATGAGGTACAATGAGCAGTTCTTC. It encodes CASSRPGQGMRYNEQFF.

This chain links TRBV28 with TRBJ2-5, with a weak D call TRBD2 (5 bases). This CDR3 has 12 residues. Germline V gene sequence: CDR1 MDHEN, CDR2 SYDVKM. V was clipped by 6 bases and J by 2 bases, with 7 bases between them. The CDR3 here is CASRRVQETQYF. The CDR3 DNA is TGTGCCAGCAGGAGGGTACAAGAGACCCAGTACTTC.

J is TRBJ1-3 and V is TRBV5-1; a possible D gene is TRBD1 (6 bases). V was cut by 0 bases and J by 0 bases, with 7 bases left in between. In germline, CDR1 is SGHRS, CDR2 YFSETQ. This CDR3 comprises 15 residues. The CDR3 region is CASSLVGGSGNTIYF. The CDR3, as DNA: TGCGCCAGCAGCTTGGTAGGGGGCTCTGGAAACACCATATATTTT.

The chain links TRBV18 to TRBJ1-4; 7 nucleotides match TRBD1. V lost 4 bases and J lost 5; bases outside the gene matches: 7. CDR1 and CDR2 from the germline V gene are KGHSH and LQKENI. This CDR3 is 15 amino acids long. The CDR3 is CASSLLTGLNEKLFF. CDR3 nucleotide sequence: TGTGCCAGCTCACTACTGACAGGGCTAAATGAAAAACTGTTTTTT. The whole variable domain, filled in from reference TRBV18 and TRBJ1-4, reads NAGVMQNPRHLVRRRGQEARLRCSPMKGHSHVYWYRQLPEEGLKFMVYLQKENIIDESGMPKERFSAEFPKEGPSILRIQQVVRGDSAAYFCASSLLTGLNEKLFFGSGTQLSVL.

The V and J genes are TRBV2 and TRBJ1-1; D gene uncertain. Between the trimmed V and J ends, which lost 3 bases and 0 bases, there was a span of 5 bases. Germline CDR1 SNHLY, CDR2 FYNNEI. The CDR3 length is 13 residues. DNA of the CDR3: TGTGCCAGCAGTGATAATATGAACACTGAAGCTTTCTTT. It codes for CASSDNMNTEAFF. Filled out from reference TRBV2 and TRBJ1-1, the complete variable domain reads EPEVTQTPSHQVTQMGQEVILRCVPISNHLYFYWYRQILGQKVEFLVSFYNNEISEKSEIFDDQFSVERPDGSNFTLKIRSTKLEDSAMYFCASSDNMNTEAFFGQGTRLTVV.

This rearrangement joins TRBV5-1 to TRBJ2-3; 13 nucleotides line up with TRBD2. The CDR3 contains 19 residues. V was pared by 4 bases and J by 3 bases, with 14 bases of the junction left unmatched. Germline assignment: CDR1 SGHRS and CDR2 YFSETQ. This CDR3 is CASSPRTSGSPQSTDTQYF. CDR3 bases: TGCGCCAGCAGCCCTAGGACTAGCGGGAGCCCACAATCAACAGATACGCAGTATTTT.

This clone came up a few times. The gene calls are TRBV9 and TRBJ2-7, with D maybe TRBD2 (7 bases). V lost 3 bases to trimming and J lost 0 bases, with 13 bases between them. CDR1 and CDR2 (germline): SGDLS, YYNGEE. The CDR3 has 15 amino acids. The DNA of the CDR3 is TGTGCCAGCAGCGAGGGGGGGGGAGCCTCCTACGAGCAGTACTTC. Protein sequence: CASSEGGGASYEQYF.